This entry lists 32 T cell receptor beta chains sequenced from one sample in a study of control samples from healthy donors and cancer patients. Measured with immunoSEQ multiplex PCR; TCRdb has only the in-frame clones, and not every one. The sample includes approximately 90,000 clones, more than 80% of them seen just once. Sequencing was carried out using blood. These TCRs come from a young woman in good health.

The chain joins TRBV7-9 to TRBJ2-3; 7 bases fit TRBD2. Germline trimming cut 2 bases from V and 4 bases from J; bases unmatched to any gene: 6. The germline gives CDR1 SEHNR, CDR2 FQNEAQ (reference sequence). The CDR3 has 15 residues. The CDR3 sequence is CASSLWTGGPDTQYF. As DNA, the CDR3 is TGTGCCAGCAGCTTATGGACGGGAGGACCAGATACGCAGTATTTT.

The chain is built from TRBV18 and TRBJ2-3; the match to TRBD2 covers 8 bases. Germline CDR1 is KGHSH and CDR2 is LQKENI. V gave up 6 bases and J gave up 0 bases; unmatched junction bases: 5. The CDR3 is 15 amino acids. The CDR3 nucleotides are TGTGCCAGCTCCGCCGGGACTAGAAGCACAGATACGCAGTATTTT. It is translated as CASSAGTRSTDTQYF.

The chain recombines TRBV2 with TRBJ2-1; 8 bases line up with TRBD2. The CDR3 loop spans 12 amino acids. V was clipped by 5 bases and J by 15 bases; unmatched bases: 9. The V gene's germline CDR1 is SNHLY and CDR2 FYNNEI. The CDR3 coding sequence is TGTGCCAGCAGTACCGACAGACGGGGGGGGTTCTTC. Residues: CASSTDRRGGFF.

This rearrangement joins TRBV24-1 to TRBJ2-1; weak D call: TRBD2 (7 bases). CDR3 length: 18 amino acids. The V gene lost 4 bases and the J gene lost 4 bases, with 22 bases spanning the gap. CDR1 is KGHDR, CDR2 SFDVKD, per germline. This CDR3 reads CATSDPRLGGGQYNEQFF. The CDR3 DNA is TGTGCCACCAGTGACCCACGGCTAGGGGGGGGACAATACAATGAGCAGTTCTTC.

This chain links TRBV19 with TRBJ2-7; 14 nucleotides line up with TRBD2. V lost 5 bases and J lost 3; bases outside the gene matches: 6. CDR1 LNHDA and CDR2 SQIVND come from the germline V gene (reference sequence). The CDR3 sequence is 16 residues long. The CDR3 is CASSAGTSGRFYEQYF. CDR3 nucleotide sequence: TGTGCCAGTAGTGCCGGGACTAGCGGGAGATTCTACGAGCAGTACTTC.

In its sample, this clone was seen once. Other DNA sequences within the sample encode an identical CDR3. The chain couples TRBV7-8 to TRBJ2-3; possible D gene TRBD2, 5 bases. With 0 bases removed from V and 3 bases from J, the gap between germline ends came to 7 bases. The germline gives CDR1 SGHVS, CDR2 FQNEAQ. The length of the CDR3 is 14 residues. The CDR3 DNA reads TGTGCCAGCAGCTTAGCTGGAGGAACAGATACGCAGTATTTT. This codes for CASSLAGGTDTQYF.

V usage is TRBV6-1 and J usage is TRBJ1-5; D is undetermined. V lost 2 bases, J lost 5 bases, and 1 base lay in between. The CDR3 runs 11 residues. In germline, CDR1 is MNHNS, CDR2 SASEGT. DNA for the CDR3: TGTGCCAGCAGTGAACATCAGCCCCAGCATTTT. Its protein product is CASSEHQPQHF.

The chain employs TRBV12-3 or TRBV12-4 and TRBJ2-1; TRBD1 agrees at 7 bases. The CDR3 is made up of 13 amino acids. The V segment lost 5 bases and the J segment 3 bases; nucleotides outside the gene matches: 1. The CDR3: CASSRDSYNEQFF. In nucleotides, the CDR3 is TGTGCCAGCAGTCGGGACAGCTACAATGAGCAGTTCTTC.

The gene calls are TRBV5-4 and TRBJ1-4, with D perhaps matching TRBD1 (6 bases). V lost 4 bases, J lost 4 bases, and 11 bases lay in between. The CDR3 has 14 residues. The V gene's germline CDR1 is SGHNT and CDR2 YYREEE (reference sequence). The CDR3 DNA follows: TGTGCCAGCAGCGACGACAGGTTTAATGAAAAACTGTTTTTT. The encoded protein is CASSDDRFNEKLFF.

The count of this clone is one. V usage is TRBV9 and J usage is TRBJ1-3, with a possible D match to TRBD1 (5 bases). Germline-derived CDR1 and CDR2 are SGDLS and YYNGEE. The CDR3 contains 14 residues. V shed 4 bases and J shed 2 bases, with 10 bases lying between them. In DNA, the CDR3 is TGTGCCAGCAGCAGTGGGGGGACTGGAAACACCATATATTTT. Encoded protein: CASSSGGTGNTIYF. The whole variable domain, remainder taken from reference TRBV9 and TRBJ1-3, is DSGVTQTPKHLITATGQRVTLRCSPRSGDLSVYWYQQSLDQGLQFLIQYYNGEERAKGNILERFSAQQFPDLHSELNLSSLELGDSALYFCASSSGGTGNTIYFGEGSWLTVV.

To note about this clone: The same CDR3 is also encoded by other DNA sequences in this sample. The CDR3 region is CASSLDRGYEQYF. For the CDR3, the DNA is TGTGCCAGCAGTTTAGACAGGGGGTACGAGCAGTACTTC. The V and J genes are TRBV28 and TRBJ2-7, with TRBD1 matching over 9 bases. The CDR3 contains 13 residues. Trimming at V came to 2 bases and at J to 4 bases, leaving 0 bases not matched to a gene. Germline V lookup: CDR1 MDHEN, CDR2 SYDVKM.

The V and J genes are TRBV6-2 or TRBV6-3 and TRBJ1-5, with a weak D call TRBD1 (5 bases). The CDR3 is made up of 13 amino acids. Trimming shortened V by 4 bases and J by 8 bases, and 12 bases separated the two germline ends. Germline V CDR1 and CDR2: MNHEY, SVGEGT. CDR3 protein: CASSSGSGEPQHF. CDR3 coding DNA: TGTGCCAGCAGTTCCGGCTCGGGGGAGCCCCAGCATTTT.

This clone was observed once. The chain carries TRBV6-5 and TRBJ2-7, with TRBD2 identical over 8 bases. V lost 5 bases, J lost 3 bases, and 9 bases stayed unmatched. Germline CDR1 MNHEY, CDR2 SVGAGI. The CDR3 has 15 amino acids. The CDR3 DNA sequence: TGTGCCAGCAGTAGGGGGAGCGGGAGAAACTACGAGCAGTACTTC. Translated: CASSRGSGRNYEQYF.

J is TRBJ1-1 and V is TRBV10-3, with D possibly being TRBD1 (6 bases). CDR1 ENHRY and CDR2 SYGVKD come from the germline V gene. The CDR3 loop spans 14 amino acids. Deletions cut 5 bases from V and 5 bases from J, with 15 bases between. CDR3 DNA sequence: TGTGCCATCAGTCCTCAGGGCCAGGGGACTGAAGCTTTCTTT. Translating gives CAISPQGQGTEAFF.

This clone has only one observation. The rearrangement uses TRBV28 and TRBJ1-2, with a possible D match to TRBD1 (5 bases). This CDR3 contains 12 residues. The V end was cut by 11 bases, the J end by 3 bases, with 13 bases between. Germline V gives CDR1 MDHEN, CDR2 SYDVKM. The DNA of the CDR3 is TGTGCCGTTATGGGGGGGGACTATGGCTACACCTTC. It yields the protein CAVMGGDYGYTF.

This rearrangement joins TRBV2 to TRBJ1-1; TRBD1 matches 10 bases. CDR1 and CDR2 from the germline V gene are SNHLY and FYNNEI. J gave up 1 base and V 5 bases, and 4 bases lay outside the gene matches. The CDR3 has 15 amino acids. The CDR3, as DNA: TGTGCCAGCAGTTTGGGACAGGGGCCGAACACTGAAGCTTTCTTT. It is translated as CASSLGQGPNTEAFF.

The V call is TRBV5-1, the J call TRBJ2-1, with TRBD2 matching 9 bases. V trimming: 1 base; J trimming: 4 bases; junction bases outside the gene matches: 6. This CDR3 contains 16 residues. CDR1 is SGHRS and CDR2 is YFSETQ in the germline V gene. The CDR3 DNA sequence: TGCGCCAGCAGCTTGCAAGCGGGGGGCTCTTACAATGAGCAGTTCTTC. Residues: CASSLQAGGSYNEQFF.

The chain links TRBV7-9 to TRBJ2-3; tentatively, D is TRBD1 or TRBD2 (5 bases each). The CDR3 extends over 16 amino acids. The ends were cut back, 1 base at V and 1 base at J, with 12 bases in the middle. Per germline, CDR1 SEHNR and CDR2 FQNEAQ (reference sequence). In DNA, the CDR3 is TGTGCCAGCAGCTTAGTGAGGGGAACTGGCACAGATACGCAGTATTTT. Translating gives CASSLVRGTGTDTQYF.

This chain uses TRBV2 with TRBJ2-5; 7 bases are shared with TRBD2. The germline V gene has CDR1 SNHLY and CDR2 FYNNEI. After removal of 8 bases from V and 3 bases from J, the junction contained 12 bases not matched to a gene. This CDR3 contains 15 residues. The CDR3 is CASSARTRLKETQYF. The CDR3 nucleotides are TGTGCCAGCTCAGCCCGGACTAGACTTAAAGAGACCCAGTACTTC.

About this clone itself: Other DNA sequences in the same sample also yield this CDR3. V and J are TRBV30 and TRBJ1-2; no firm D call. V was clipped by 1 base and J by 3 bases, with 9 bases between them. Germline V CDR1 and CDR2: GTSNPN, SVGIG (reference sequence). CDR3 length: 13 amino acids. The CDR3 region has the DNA TGTGCCTGGAGTGGAGGGCAGTACTATGGCTACACCTTC. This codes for CAWSGGQYYGYTF.

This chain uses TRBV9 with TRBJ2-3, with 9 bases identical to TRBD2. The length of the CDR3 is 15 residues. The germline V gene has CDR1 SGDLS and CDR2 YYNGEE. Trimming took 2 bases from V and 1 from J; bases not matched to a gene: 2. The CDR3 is CASSVGGRGTDTQYF. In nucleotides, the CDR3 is TGTGCCAGCAGCGTTGGCGGGAGGGGCACAGATACGCAGTATTTT.

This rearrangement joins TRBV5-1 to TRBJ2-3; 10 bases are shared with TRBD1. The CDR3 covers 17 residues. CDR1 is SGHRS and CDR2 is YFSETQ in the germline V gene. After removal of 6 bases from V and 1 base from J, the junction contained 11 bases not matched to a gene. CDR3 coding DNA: TGCGCCAGCACCGAGGACAGGGGGATATCCGGCACAGATACGCAGTATTTT. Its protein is CASTEDRGISGTDTQYF.

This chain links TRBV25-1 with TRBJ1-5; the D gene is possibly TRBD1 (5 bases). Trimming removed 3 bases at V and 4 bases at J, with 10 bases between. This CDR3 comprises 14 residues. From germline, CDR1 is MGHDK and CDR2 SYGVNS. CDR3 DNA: TGTGCCAGCAGTGACTGGGGGGATAATCAGCCCCAGCATTTT. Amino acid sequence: CASSDWGDNQPQHF.

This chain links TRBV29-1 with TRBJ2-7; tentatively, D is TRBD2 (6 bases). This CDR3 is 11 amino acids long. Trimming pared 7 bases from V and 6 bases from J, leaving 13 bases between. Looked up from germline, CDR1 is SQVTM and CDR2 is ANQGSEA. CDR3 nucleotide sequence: TGCAGCGGCGGGAAAGAAGTCGAGCAGTACTTC. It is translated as CSGGKEVEQYF.

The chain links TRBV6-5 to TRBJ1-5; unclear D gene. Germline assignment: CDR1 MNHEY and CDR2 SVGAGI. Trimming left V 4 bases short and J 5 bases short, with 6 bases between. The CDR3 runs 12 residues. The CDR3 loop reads CASSSTYQPQHF. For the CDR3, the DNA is TGTGCCAGCAGTTCTACTTATCAGCCCCAGCATTTT.

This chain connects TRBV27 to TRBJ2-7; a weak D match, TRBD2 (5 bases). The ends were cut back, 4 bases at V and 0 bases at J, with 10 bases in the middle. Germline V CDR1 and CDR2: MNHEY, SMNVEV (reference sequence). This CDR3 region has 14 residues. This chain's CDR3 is CASSWTGSSYEQYF. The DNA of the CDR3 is TGTGCCAGCAGTTGGACGGGAAGCTCCTACGAGCAGTACTTC.

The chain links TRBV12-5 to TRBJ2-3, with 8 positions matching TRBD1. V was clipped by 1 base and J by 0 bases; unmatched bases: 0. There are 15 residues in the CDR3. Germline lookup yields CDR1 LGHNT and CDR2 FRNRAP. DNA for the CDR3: TGTGCTAGTGGTTTGGGGACAGGGAGCACAGATACGCAGTATTTT. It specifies CASGLGTGSTDTQYF. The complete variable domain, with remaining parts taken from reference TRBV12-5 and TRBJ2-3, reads DARVTQTPRHKVTEMGQEVTMRCQPILGHNTVFWYRQTMMQGLELLAYFRNRAPLDDSGMPKDRFSAEMPDATLATLKIQPSEPRDSAVYFCASGLGTGSTDTQYFGPGTRLTVL.

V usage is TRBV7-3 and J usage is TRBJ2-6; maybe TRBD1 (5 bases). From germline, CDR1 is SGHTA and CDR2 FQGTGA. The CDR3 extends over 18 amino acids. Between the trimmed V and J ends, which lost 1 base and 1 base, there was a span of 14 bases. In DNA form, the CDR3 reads TGTGCCAGCAGCTTAAGGGGCGGCCGGGCTTCTGGGGCCAACGTCCTGACTTTC. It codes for CASSLRGGRASGANVLTF.

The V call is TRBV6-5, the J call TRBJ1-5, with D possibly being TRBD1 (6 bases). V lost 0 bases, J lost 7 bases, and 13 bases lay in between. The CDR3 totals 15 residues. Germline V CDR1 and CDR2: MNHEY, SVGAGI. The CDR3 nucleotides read TGTGCCAGCAGTTACTCTGCCAAAGGGGGACAGCCCCAGCATTTT. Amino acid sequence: CASSYSAKGGQPQHF.

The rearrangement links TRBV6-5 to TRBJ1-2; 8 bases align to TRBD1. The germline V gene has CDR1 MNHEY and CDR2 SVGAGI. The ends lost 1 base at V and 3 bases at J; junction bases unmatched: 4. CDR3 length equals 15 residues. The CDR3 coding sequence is TGTGCCAGCAGTTACTTCCCAGGGGGCGACTATGGCTACACCTTC. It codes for CASSYFPGGDYGYTF.

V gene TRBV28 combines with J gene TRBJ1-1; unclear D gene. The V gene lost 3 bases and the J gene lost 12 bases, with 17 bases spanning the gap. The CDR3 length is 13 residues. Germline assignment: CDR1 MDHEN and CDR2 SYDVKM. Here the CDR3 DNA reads TGTGCCAGCAGTTTGGGAACCCGAGAGTCAACTTTCTTT. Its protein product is CASSLGTRESTFF.

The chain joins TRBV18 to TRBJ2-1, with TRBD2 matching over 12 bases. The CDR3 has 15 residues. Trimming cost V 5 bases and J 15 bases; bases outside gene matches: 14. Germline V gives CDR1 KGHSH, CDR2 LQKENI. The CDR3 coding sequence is TGTGCCAGCTCAGGAAGGAGGGCTAGCGGGGGGGCCGCGTTCTTC. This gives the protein CASSGRRASGGAAFF.